Presented here are 5 T cell receptor beta chains from one specimen sequenced in a study of blood T cell repertoires in COVID-19. Assay used: immunoSEQ multiplex PCR; TCRdb lists only in-frame clones, some missing. The sample lists fewer than 90,000 clones, nearly 80% occurring once. Sequencing input: peripheral blood. The receptors were sampled from an older man with COVID-19, enrolled during active disease.

The V gene is TRBV7-2, the J gene TRBJ2-7; D perhaps matches TRBD1 (6 bases). The V and J ends lost 2 bases and 4 bases respectively, with 12 bases between them. This CDR3 is built from 14 residues. Germline V gene lookup returns CDR1 SGHTA and CDR2 FQGNSA. Here the CDR3 reads CASSLTEGTYEQYF. As DNA, the CDR3 is TGTGCCAGCAGCTTAACCGAGGGGACATACGAGCAGTACTTC.

The chain uses TRBV18 and TRBJ1-5; tentative D call: TRBD1 (5 bases). The ends were cut back, 3 bases at V and 4 bases at J, with 7 bases in the middle. There are 13 residues in the CDR3. In germline, CDR1 is KGHSH, CDR2 LQKENI. In DNA, the CDR3 is TGTGCCAGCTCACCGGGGCGGAATCAGCCCCAGCATTTT. This gives the protein CASSPGRNQPQHF. The variable domain in full, completed from reference TRBV18 and TRBJ1-5, reads NAGVMQNPRHLVRRRGQEARLRCSPMKGHSHVYWYRQLPEEGLKFMVYLQKENIIDESGMPKERFSAEFPKEGPSILRIQQVVRGDSAAYFCASSPGRNQPQHFGDGTRLSIL.

The chain couples TRBV6-5 to TRBJ1-3; no clear D gene. The germline gives CDR1 MNHEY, CDR2 SVGAGI. The V gene lost 6 bases and the J gene lost 0 bases, with 6 bases spanning the gap. The CDR3 is made up of 13 amino acids. The CDR3 protein is CASRPVSGNTIYF. CDR3 DNA: TGTGCCAGCAGGCCGGTCTCTGGAAACACCATATATTTT.

The gene calls are TRBV5-1 and TRBJ2-5; maybe TRBD2 (6 bases). The CDR3 has 13 residues. Germline-derived CDR1 and CDR2 are SGHRS and YFSETQ. Trimming stripped 4 bases from V and 5 bases from J, with 12 bases between. CDR3 in DNA: TGCGCCAGCAGCGCCCGTCGGGGGGAGACCCAGTACTTC. Amino acids: CASSARRGETQYF. The complete variable domain, with remaining parts taken from reference TRBV5-1 and TRBJ2-5, reads KAGVTQTPRYLIKTRGQQVTLSCSPISGHRSVSWYQQTPGQGLQFLFEYFSETQRNKGNFPGRFSGRQFSNSRSEMNVSTLELGDSALYLCASSARRGETQYFGPGTRLLVL.

This sequence joins TRBV6-2 or TRBV6-3 and TRBJ1-2; D ambiguous. Trimming left V 6 bases short and J 4 bases short, with 9 bases between. CDR3 length: 12 amino acids. Germline V gene sequence: CDR1 MNHEY, CDR2 SVGEGT. This chain's CDR3 is CASSEVGYGYTF. The CDR3 nucleotides are TGTGCCAGCAGCGAGGTGGGCTATGGCTACACCTTC.